What follows is one T cell receptor beta chain and its context. This record comes from a study of shared clonotypes between healthy human individuals. Overall study context: For every donor, three CD4 naive, three CD4 memory, two CD8 naive and one CD8 memory plates were used.

Per the study methods: Junction-only immunoSEQ sequences carried no quality scores, so filtering differed. Clones were sequenced by immunoSEQ multiplex PCR, and TCRdb holds only the in-frame ones, with some missing. That table gives V, J and clone size, and the DNA gave D and trimming. The sample has about 2 million clones, roughly 94% seen once; the top ten hold 0.13%. The authors divided CD4+ cells into CD45RA+ naive and CD45RA-negative memory subsets. Sequencing used naive CD4+ T cells sorted from blood. The subset here: CD45RA+ positively selected. The sequence came from a man between 18 and 35 years old in good health.

This chain's CDR3 is CASSLGDSANYEQYF. The CDR3 nucleotides are TGCGCCAGCAGCTTAGGGGACTCTGCAAATTACGAGCAGTACTTC. The genes are TRBV5-1 and TRBJ2-7; possible D gene TRBD2, 6 bases. Germline V CDR1 and CDR2: SGHRS, YFSETQ. V lost 2 bases and J lost 4, with 16 bases in between. This CDR3 spans 15 amino acids.